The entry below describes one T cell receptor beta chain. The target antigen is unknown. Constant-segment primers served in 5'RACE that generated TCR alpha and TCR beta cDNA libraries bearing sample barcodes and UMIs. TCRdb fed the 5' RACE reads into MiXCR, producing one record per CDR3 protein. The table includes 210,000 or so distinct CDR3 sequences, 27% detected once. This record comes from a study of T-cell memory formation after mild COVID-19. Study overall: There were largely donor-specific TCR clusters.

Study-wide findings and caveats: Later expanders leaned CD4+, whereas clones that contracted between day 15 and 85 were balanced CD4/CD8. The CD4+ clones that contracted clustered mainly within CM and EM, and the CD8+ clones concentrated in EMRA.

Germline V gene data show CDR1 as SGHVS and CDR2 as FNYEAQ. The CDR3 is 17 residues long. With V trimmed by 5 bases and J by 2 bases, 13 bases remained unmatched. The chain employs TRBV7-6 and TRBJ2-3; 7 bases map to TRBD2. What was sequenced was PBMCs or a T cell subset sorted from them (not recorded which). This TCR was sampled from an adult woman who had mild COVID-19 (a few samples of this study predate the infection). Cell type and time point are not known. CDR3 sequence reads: CASSPIGRGDFTDTQYF. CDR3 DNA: TGTGCCAGCAGCCCAATAGGCCGGGGGGACTTCACAGATACGCAGTATTTT.